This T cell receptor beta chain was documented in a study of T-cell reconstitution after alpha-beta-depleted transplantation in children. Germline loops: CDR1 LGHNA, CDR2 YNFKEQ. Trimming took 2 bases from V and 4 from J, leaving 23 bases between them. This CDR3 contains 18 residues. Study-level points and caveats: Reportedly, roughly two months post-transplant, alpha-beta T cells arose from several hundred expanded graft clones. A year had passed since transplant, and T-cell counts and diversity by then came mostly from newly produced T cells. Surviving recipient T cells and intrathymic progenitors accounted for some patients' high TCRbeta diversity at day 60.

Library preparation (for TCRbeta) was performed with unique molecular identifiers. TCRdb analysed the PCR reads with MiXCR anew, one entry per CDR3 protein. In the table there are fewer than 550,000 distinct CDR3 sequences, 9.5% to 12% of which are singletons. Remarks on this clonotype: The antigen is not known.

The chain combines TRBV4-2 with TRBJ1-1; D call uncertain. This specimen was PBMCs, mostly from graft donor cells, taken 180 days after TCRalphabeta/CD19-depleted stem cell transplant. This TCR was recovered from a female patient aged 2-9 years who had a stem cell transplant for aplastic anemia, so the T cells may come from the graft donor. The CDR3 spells CASSQRTLPLRISTEAFF. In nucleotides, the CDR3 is TGTGCCAGCAGCCAACGTACTTTGCCCCTGAGGATTAGCACTGAAGCTTTCTTT.